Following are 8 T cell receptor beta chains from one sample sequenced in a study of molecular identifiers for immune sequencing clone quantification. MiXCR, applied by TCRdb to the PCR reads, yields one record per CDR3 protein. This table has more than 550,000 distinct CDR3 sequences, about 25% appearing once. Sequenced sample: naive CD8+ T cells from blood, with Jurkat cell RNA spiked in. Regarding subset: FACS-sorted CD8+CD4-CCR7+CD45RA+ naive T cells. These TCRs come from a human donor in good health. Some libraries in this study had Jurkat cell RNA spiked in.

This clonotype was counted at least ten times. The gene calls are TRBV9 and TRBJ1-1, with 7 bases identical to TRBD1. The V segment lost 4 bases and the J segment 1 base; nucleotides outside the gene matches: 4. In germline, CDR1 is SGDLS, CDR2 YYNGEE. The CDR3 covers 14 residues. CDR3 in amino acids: CASSSGQANTEAFF. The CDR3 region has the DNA TGTGCCAGCAGCAGCGGACAGGCGAACACTGAAGCTTTCTTT.

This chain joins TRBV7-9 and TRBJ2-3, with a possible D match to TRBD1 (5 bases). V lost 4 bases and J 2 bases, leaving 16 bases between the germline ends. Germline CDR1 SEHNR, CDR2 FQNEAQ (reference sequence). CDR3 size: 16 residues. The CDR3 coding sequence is TGTGCCAGCAGCTCCAGAGACAGTACCTACACAGATACGCAGTATTTT. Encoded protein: CASSSRDSTYTDTQYF.

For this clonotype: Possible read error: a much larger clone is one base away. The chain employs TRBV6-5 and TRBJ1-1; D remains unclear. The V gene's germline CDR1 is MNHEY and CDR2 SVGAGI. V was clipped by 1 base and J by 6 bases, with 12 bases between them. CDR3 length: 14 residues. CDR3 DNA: TGTGCCAGCAGTTACTTACGGGGAGGAGCTGAAGCTTTCTTT. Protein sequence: CASSYLRGGAEAFF.

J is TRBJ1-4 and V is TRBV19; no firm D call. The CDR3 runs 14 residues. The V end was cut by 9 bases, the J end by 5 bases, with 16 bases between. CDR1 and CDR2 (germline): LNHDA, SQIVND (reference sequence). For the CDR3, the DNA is TGTGCCAGCCTCAACCGGGGAGCGAATGAAAAACTGTTTTTT. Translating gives CASLNRGANEKLFF. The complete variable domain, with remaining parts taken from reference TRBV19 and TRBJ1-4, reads DGGITQSPKYLFRKEGQNVTLSCEQNLNHDAMYWYRQDPGQGLRLIYYSQIVNDFQKGDIAEGYSVSREKKESFPLTVTSAQKNPTAFYLCASLNRGANEKLFFGSGTQLSVL.

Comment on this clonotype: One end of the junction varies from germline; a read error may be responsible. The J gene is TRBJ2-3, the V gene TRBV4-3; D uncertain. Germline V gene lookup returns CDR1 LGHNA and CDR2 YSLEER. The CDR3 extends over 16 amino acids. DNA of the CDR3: TGCGCCAGCAGCCCATCTGCATACGTAATTCAGAATACGCGGTATTTT. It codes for CASSPSAYVIQNTRYF.

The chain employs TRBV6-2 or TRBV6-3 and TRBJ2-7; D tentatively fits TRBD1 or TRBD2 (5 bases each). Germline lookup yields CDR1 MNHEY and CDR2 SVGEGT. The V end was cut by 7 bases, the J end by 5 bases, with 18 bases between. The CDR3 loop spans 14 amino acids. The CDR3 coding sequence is TGTGCCAGCACCTTACTCGGGACGGACGACGAGCAGTACTTC. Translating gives CASTLLGTDDEQYF.

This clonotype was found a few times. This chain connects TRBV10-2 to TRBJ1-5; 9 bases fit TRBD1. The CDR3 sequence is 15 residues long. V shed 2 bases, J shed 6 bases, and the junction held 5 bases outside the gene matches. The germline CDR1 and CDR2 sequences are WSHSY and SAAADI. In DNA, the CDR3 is TGCGCCAGCAGTGAGCGACAGGGGGTTAGTCAGCCCCAGCATTTT. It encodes CASSERQGVSQPQHF.

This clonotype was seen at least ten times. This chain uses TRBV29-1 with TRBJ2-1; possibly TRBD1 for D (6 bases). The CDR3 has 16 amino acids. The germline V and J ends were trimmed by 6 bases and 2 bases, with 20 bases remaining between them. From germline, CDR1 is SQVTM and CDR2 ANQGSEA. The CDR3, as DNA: TGCAGCGTCGGTACGCAAAGGACAGTTACCTACAATGAGCAGTTCTTC. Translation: CSVGTQRTVTYNEQFF.